This T cell receptor (beta chain) derives from a study of identical twins. Germline CDR1 and CDR2: SSHAT and FNYEAQ (reference sequence). The CDR3 is 15 amino acids. After removal of 5 bases from V and 2 bases from J, the junction contained 5 bases not matched to a gene. TCRdb used MiXCR to reprocess the 5' RACE reads, holding one entry per CDR3 protein. The repertoire includes roughly 690,000 distinct CDR3 sequences, 5.5% to 6.5% of them detected once, and about 2% sits in the top ten. The chain couples TRBV7-7 to TRBJ2-1; TRBD2 matches 8 bases. The source of this sequence is a man between 18 and 29 years old in good health. Material: naive T cells sorted from blood. The CDR3 region is CASSPREGPYNEQFF. The DNA of the CDR3 is TGTGCCAGCAGCCCCCGGGAGGGCCCCTACAATGAGCAGTTCTTC.